This T cell receptor (beta chain) was documented in a study of blood T cell repertoires in COVID-19. Study-wide context: Sources were T cells, B-cell-depleted T cells, or PBMCs; the material itself was cDNA or gDNA.

Losses at the gene ends were 0 bases for V and 8 bases for J; bases not matched to a gene: 5. This CDR3 spans 14 amino acids. Germline CDR1 is SGDLS and CDR2 is YYNGEE. This clone was counted many times. Clones were read by immunoSEQ multiplex PCR, and TCRdb kept only the in-frame ones, dropping some. The sample includes 470,000 or so clones, about 89% of them seen just once. The V gene is TRBV9, the J gene TRBJ1-5; TRBD1 agrees at 7 bases. What was sequenced was peripheral blood. The source is a woman under 40 with acute or convalescent COVID-19. In nucleotides, the CDR3 is TGTGCCAGCAGCGTAGAAGGGGGCTGGGAGCCCCAGCATTTT. This encodes CASSVEGGWEPQHF.